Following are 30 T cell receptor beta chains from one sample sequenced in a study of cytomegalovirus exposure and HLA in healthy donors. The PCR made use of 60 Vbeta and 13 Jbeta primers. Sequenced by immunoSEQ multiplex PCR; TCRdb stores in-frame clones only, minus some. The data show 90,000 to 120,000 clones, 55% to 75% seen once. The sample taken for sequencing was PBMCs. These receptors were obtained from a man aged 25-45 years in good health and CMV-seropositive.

The CDR3 DNA sequence: TGTGCCTGGAGTACCGGGGGGGGCTACACCTTC. Translation gives CAWSTGGGYTF. The chain combines TRBV30 with TRBJ1-2; D is perhaps TRBD1 (5 bases). This CDR3 is built from 11 residues. V was trimmed by 2 bases and J by 8 bases, leaving 9 bases between them. Germline CDR1 reads GTSNPN; CDR2 reads SVGIG (reference sequence).

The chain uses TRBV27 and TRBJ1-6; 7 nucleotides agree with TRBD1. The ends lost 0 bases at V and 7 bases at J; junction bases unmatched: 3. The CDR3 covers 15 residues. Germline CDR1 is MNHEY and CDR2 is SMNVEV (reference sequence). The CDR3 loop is CASSLSDRVNSPLHF. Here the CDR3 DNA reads TGTGCCAGCAGTTTATCCGACAGGGTAAATTCACCCCTCCACTTT.

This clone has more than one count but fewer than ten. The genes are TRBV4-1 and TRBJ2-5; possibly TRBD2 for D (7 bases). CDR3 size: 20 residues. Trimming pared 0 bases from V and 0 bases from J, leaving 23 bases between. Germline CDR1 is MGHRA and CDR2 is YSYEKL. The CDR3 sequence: CASSQDPSLWRGQYQETQYF. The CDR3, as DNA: TGCGCCAGCAGCCAAGACCCTTCGCTCTGGCGGGGGCAGTACCAAGAGACCCAGTACTTC.

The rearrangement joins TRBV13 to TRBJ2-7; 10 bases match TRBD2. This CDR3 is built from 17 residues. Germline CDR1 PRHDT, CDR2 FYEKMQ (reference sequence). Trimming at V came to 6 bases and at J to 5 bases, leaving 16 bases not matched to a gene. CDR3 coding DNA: TGTGCCAGCAGTTTTAGGGTAGGAGCGGGGGGGCTTCACGAGCAGTACTTC. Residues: CASSFRVGAGGLHEQYF.

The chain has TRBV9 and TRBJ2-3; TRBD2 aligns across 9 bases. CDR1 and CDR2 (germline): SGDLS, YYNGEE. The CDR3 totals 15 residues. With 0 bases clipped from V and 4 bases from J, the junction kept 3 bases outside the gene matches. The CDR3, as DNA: TGTGCCAGCAGCGTAGAGGGGACTAGCCCAGATACGCAGTATTTT. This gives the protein CASSVEGTSPDTQYF.

In nucleotides, the CDR3 is TGTGCCAGCAGAACCGGGACAGGGCTGGAGGATACGCAGTATTTT. Translated: CASRTGTGLEDTQYF. V and J are TRBV11-3 and TRBJ2-3; TRBD1 matches 9 bases. Germline CDR1 SGHNT, CDR2 YENEEA. Trimming at V came to 6 bases and at J to 6 bases, leaving 10 bases not matched to a gene. The CDR3 loop spans 15 amino acids.

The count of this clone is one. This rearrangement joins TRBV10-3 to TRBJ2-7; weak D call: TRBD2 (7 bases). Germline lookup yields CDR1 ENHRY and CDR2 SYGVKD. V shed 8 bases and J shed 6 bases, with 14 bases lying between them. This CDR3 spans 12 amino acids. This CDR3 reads CAIGGAHPEQYF. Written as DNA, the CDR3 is TGTGCCATCGGGGGGGCGCACCCCGAGCAGTACTTC.

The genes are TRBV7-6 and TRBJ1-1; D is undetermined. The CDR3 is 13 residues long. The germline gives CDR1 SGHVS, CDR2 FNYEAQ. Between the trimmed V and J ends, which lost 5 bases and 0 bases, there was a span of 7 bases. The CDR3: CASSQFMNTEAFF. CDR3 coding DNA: TGTGCCAGCAGCCAGTTCATGAACACTGAAGCTTTCTTT.

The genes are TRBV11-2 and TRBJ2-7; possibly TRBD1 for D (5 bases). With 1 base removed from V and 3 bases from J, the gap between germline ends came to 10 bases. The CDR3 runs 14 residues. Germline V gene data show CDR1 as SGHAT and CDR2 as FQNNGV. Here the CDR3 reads CASSLGQHHYEQYF. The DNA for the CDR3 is TGTGCCAGCAGCTTAGGACAGCACCACTACGAGCAGTACTTC.

CDR3 nucleotide sequence: TGTGCCAGCTTCTGGACAGGCTTCTCCTACGAGCAGTACTTC. Translating gives CASFWTGFSYEQYF. The chain has TRBV27 and TRBJ2-7, with 7 bases that match TRBD1. V lost 8 bases and J lost 0; bases outside the gene matches: 7. The CDR3 spans 14 residues. CDR1 is MNHEY, CDR2 SMNVEV, per germline (reference sequence).

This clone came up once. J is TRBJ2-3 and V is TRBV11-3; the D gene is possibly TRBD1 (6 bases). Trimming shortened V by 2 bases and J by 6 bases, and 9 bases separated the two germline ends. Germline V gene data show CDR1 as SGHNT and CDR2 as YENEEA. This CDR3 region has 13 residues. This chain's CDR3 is CASSLTGMDTQYF. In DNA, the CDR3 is TGTGCCAGCAGCTTAACAGGGATGGATACGCAGTATTTT.

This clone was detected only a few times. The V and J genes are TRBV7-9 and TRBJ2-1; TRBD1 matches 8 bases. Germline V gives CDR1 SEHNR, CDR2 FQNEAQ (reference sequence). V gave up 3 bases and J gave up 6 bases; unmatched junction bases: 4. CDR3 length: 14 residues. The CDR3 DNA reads TGTGCCAGCAGCTTCGGGACAGGTTCCAATGAGCAGTTCTTC. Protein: CASSFGTGSNEQFF.

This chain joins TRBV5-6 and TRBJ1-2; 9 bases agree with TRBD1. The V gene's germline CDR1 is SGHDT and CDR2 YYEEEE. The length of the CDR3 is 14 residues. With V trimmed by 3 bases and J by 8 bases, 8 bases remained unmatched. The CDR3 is CASSWGDRVGGYTF. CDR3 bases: TGTGCCAGCAGCTGGGGGGACAGGGTCGGCGGCTACACCTTC. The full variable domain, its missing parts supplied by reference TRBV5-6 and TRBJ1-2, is DAGVTQSPTHLIKTRGQQVTLRCSPKSGHDTVSWYQQALGQGPQFIFQYYEEEERQRGNFPDRFSGHQFPNYSSELNVNALLLGDSALYLCASSWGDRVGGYTFGSGTRLTVV.

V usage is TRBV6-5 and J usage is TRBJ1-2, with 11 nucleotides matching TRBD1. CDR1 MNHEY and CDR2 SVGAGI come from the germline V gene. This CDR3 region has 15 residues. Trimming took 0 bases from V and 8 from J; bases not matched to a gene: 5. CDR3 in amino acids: CASSYSGQGAIGYTF. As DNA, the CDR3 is TGTGCCAGCAGTTACTCTGGACAGGGGGCGATCGGCTACACCTTC.

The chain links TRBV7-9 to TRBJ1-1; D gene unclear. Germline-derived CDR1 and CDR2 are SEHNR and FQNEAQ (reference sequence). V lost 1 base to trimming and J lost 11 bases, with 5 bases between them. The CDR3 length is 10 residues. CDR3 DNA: TGTGCCAGCAGCTTAGGGCCGGCTTTCTTT. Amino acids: CASSLGPAFF.

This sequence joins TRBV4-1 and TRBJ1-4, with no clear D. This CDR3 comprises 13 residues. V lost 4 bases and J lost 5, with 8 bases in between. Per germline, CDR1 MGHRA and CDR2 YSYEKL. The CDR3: CASSLGLNEKLFF. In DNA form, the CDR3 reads TGCGCCAGCAGCCTTGGCTTAAATGAAAAACTGTTTTTT.

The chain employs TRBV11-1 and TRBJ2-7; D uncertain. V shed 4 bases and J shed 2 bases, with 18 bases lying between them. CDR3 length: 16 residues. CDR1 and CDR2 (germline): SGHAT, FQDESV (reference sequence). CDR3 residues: CASSSNQWSSAYEQYF. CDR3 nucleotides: TGTGCCAGCAGCTCAAATCAGTGGAGCTCGGCCTACGAGCAGTACTTC.

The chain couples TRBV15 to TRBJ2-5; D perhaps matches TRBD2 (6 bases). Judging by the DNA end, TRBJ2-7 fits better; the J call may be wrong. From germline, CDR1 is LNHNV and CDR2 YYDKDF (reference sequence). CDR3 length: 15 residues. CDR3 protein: CATSPGGTITYEQYF. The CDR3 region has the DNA TGTGCCACCAGCCCCGGGGGAACAATCACCTACGAGCAGTACTTC.

CDR3 residues: CAWSPTGNSPLHF. The CDR3 nucleotides read TGTGCCTGGAGTCCCACAGGGAATTCACCCCTCCACTTT. This chain uses TRBV30 with TRBJ1-6; possible D gene TRBD1, 6 bases. V was pared by 2 bases and J by 7 bases, with 9 bases between. Germline CDR1 reads GTSNPN; CDR2 reads SVGIG (reference sequence). The CDR3 spans 13 residues.

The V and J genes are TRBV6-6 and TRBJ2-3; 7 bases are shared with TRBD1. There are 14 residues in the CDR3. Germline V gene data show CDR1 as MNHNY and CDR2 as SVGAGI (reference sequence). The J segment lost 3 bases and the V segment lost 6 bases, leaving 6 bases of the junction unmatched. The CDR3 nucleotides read TGTGCCAGCAGCTGGGACAGTTTGACAGATACGCAGTATTTT. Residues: CASSWDSLTDTQYF.

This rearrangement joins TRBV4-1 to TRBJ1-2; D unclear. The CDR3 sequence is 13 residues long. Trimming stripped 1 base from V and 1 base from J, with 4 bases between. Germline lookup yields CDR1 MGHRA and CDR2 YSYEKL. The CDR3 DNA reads TGCGCCAGCAGCCAAGTTAGTAACTATGGCTACACCTTC. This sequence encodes CASSQVSNYGYTF.

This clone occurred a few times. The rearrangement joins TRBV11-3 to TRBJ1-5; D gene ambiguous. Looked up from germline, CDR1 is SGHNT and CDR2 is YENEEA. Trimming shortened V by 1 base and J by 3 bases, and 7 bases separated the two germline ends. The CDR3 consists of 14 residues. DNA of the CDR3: TGTGCCAGCAGCTTAGGCGGGCCCAATCAGCCCCAGCATTTT. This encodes CASSLGGPNQPQHF.

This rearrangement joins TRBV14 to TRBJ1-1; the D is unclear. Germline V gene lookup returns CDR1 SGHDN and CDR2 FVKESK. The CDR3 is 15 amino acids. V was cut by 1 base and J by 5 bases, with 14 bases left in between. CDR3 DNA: TGTGCCAGCAGCCAAGGGGCGGGATCGGTGACTGAAGCTTTCTTT. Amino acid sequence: CASSQGAGSVTEAFF.

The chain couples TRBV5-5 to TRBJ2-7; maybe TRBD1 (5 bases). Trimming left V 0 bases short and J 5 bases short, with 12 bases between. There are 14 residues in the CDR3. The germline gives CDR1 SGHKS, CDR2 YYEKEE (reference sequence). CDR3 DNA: TGTGCCAGCAGCTTGGCGCAGGGTTTGGACGAGCAGTACTTC. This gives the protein CASSLAQGLDEQYF.

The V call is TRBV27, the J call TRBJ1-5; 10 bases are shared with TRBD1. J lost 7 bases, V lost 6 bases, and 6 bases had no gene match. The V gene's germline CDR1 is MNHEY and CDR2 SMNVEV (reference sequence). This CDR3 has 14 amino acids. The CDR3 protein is CASSTTGGLQPQHF. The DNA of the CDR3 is TGTGCCAGCAGCACGACAGGGGGCTTGCAGCCCCAGCATTTT.

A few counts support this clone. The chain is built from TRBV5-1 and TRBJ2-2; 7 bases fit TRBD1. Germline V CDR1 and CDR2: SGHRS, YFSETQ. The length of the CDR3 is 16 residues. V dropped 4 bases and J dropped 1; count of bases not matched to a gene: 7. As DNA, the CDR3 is TGCGCCAGCAGCCATGGACAGGTCGAGAACACCGGGGAGCTGTTTTTT. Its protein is CASSHGQVENTGELFF. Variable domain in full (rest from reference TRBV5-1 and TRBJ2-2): KAGVTQTPRYLIKTRGQQVTLSCSPISGHRSVSWYQQTPGQGLQFLFEYFSETQRNKGNFPGRFSGRQFSNSRSEMNVSTLELGDSALYLCASSHGQVENTGELFFGEGSRLTVL.

In DNA, the CDR3 is TGTGCCAGCAGCCCACGACGGGTCCATCAGCCCCAGCATTTT. This encodes CASSPRRVHQPQHF. The V call is TRBV21-1, the J call TRBJ1-5. TRBV21-1 is termed a pseudogene. This CDR3 has 14 amino acids.

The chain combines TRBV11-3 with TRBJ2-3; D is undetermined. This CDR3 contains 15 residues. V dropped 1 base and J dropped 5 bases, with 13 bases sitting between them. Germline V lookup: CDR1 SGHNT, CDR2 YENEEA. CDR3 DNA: TGTGCCAGCAGCTTAGTAGCTAGTTCCGTAGATACGCAGTATTTT. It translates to CASSLVASSVDTQYF.

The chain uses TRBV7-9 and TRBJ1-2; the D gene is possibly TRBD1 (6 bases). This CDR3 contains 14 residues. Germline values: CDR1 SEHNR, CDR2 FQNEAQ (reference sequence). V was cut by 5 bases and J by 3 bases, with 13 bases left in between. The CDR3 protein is CASSHDGQYYGYTF. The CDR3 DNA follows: TGTGCCAGCAGCCACGACGGACAGTACTATGGCTACACCTTC. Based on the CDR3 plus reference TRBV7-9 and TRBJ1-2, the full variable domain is DTGVSQNPRHKITKRGQNVTFRCDPISEHNRLYWYRQTLGQGPEFLTYFQNEAQLEKSRLLSDRFSAERPKGSFSTLEIQRTEQGDSAMYLCASSHDGQYYGYTFGSGTRLTVV.

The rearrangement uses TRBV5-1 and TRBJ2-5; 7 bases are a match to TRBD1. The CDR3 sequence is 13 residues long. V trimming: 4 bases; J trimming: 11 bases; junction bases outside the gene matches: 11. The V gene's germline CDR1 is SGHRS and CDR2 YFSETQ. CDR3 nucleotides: TGCGCCAGCAGCCACAGACAGGGCGGAGAGCAGTACTTC. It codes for CASSHRQGGEQYF.